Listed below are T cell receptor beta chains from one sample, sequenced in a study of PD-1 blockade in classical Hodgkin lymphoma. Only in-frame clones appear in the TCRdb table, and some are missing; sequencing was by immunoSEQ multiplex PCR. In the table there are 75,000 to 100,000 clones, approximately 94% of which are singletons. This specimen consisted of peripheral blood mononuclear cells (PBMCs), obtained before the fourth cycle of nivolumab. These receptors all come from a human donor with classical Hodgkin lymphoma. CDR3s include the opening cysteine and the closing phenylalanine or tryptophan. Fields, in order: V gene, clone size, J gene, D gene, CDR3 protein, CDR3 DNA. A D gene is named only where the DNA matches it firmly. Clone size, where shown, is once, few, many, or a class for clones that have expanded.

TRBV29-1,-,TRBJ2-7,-,CSVLPRGRSYEQYF,TGCAGCGTTCTCCCCCGAGGGCGGTCCTACGAGCAGTACTTC
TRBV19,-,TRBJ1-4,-,CASSISGTPNEKLFF,TGTGCCAGTAGTATATCCGGGACACCGAATGAAAAACTGTTTTTT
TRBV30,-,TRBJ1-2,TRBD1,CAWSVRRTGDYGYTF,TGTGCCTGGAGTGTTAGAAGGACAGGTGATTATGGCTACACCTTC
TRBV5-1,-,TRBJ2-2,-,CASSLAQTVNTGELFF,TGCGCCAGCAGCTTGGCGCAGACTGTCAACACCGGGGAGCTGTTTTTT
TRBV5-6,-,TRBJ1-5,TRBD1,CASSRTDRVGNQPQHF,TGTGCCAGCAGTCGAACAGACAGGGTGGGGAATCAGCCCCAGCATTTT
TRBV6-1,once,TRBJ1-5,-,CASSGRGGGNQPQHF,TGTGCCAGCAGTGGGAGGGGGGGTGGCAATCAGCCCCAGCATTTT
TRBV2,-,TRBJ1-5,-,CASTGARSNQPQHF,TGTGCCAGCACTGGGGCACGGAGCAATCAGCCCCAGCATTTT
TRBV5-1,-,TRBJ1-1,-,CASSAQVLGTEAFF,TGCGCCAGCAGCGCCCAGGTCTTGGGCACTGAAGCTTTCTTT
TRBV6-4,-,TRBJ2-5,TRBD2,CASPGLVHSPYF,TGTGCCAGCCCCGGACTAGTCCATAGTCCATACTTC
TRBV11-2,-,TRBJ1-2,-,CASSLDRGAFYGYTF,TGTGCCAGCAGCTTAGATCGTGGGGCCTTCTATGGCTACACCTTC
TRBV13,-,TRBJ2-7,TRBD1,CASSLYRGRNEQYF,TGTGCCAGCAGCTTGTACAGGGGGCGAAACGAGCAGTACTTC
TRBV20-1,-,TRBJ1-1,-,CSASRQKAFF,TGCAGTGCTAGTAGGCAGAAAGCTTTCTTT
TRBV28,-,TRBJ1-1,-,CASSFVGRNTEAFF,TGTGCCAGCAGTTTTGTAGGGAGGAACACTGAAGCTTTCTTT
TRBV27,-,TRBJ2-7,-,CASSSYPTLQAEQYF,TGTGCCAGCAGTTCCTACCCCACGTTGCAGGCCGAGCAGTACTTC
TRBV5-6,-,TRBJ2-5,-,CASSLAARGGIGETQYF,TGTGCCAGCAGCTTGGCCGCCAGGGGGGGAATCGGAGAGACCCAGTACTTC
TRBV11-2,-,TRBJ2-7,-,CASSLVGWGLGEQYF,TGTGCCAGCAGCTTAGTCGGCTGGGGTTTGGGCGAGCAGTACTTC
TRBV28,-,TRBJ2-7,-,CASSFPASLSYEQYF,TGTGCCAGCAGTTTCCCAGCTTCTCTCTCCTACGAGCAGTACTTC
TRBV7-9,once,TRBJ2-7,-,CASSFVAYGNYYEQYF,TGTGCCAGCAGCTTCGTCGCTTATGGCAATTACTACGAGCAGTACTTC
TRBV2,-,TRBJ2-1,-,CASRDHGNEQFF,TGTGCCAGCAGGGATCATGGAAATGAGCAGTTCTTC
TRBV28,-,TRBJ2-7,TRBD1,CASSPLGQGVYEQYF,TGTGCCAGCAGTCCCTTGGGACAGGGAGTCTACGAGCAGTACTTC
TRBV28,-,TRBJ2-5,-,CASSLRGETQYF,TGTGCCAGCAGTTTAAGAGGAGAGACCCAGTACTTC
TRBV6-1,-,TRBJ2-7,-,CASSSGAPARDEQYF,TGTGCCAGCAGTAGCGGAGCCCCGGCCAGAGACGAGCAGTACTTC
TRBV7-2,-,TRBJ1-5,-,CASSPTVTEPQHF,TGTGCCAGCAGCCCGACAGTTACTGAGCCCCAGCATTTT
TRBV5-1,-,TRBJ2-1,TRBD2,CASSLGLAGVYNEQFF,TGCGCCAGCAGCTTGGGCCTAGCGGGGGTTTACAATGAGCAGTTCTTC